This T cell receptor (beta chain) was sequenced during a study of cytomegalovirus exposure and HLA in healthy donors. This CDR3 is 16 amino acids long. Looked up from germline, CDR1 is MDHEN and CDR2 is SYDVKM. Trimming cost V 6 bases and J 0 bases, with 15 bases left between them. Of note for this clone: Antigen: not known.

The PCR ran on 60 Vbeta and 13 Jbeta primers. Assay: immunoSEQ multiplex PCR; the TCRdb copy retains only in-frame clones and omits some. The sample shows approximately 100,000 clones, about four fifths of them seen only once. Findings of the study overall: It was about 150 TCR beta chains that were listed as cytomegalovirus-associated.

All the people who gave samples were healthy bone marrow donors. This receptor was obtained from a woman between 40 and 55 years old in good health and CMV-seronegative. V usage is TRBV28 and J usage is TRBJ2-1; D is perhaps TRBD2 (6 bases). The sequenced sample was PBMCs. The CDR3 DNA reads as TGTGCCAGCAGCCCTGGGGGACTCCCCTCCTACAATGAGCAGTTCTTC. It codes for CASSPGGLPSYNEQFF.